Shown below are 21 T cell receptor beta chains from a single sample sequenced in a study of CD8 T cells in Susac syndrome. A quantity of about 0.45 to 1 ug RNA underwent reverse transcription using random hexamers. TCRdb re-analysed the immunoSEQ multiplex PCR reads in MiXCR, keeping a single row per CDR3 protein. The profile covers tens of thousands of distinct CDR3 sequences, with around 96% appearing a single time and more than 0.55% taken by the ten largest. Source material: CD8+ T cells from PBMCs. All receptors derive from a human donor with Susac syndrome.

The genes are TRBV30 and TRBJ2-2; TRBD2 aligns across 7 bases. V trimming: 2 bases; J trimming: 3 bases; junction bases outside the gene matches: 3. Per germline, CDR1 GTSNPN and CDR2 SVGIG (reference sequence). The CDR3 runs to 14 residues. CDR3 residues: CAWSPGRDTGELFF. The CDR3 DNA reads as TGTGCCTGGAGTCCGGGGAGGGACACCGGGGAGCTGTTTTTT.

The genes are TRBV20-1 and TRBJ1-1; tentative D call: TRBD1 (5 bases). The V gene's germline CDR1 is DFQATT and CDR2 SNEGSKA (reference sequence). Trimming shortened V by 3 bases and J by 0 bases, and 20 bases separated the two germline ends. The CDR3 covers 17 residues. This CDR3 reads CSASQGGTVDVNTEAFF. In nucleotides, the CDR3 is TGCAGTGCTAGTCAAGGTGGGACTGTAGATGTGAACACTGAAGCTTTCTTT.

The V and J genes are TRBV29-1 and TRBJ2-7; no clear D. Germline lookup yields CDR1 SQVTM and CDR2 ANQGSEA. The CDR3 sequence is 12 residues long. The V and J ends lost 6 bases and 1 base respectively, with 10 bases between them. The CDR3 DNA is TGCAGCGTCCAAGACGGATCCTACGAGCAGTACTTC. Protein product: CSVQDGSYEQYF.

The chain employs TRBV9 and TRBJ1-2; D remains ambiguous. Germline CDR1 is SGDLS and CDR2 is YYNGEE. Trimming stripped 3 bases from V and 5 bases from J, with 17 bases between. This CDR3 comprises 15 residues. Here the CDR3 DNA reads TGTGCCAGCAGCGCGTCCGGGTCCTCGAGATATGGCTACACCTTC. Residues: CASSASGSSRYGYTF.

This chain uses TRBV7-9 with TRBJ1-1; D call uncertain. The CDR3 has 14 amino acids. The V end lost 2 bases, the J end lost 3 bases, and 10 bases lay between the germline ends. The germline V gene encodes CDR1 SEHNR and CDR2 FQNEAQ (reference sequence). The CDR3 loop reads CASSLTLSYTEAFF. The CDR3 DNA is TGTGCCAGCAGCTTAACCCTTTCTTACACTGAAGCTTTCTTT.

This sequence joins TRBV11-2 and TRBJ2-3; D is unresolved. Germline-derived CDR1 and CDR2 are SGHAT and FQNNGV. There are 14 residues in the CDR3. V lost 4 bases, J lost 4 bases, and 12 bases lay in between. CDR3 in amino acids: CASSSGPWPDTQYF. CDR3 sequence (DNA): TGTGCCAGCAGCTCTGGGCCGTGGCCAGATACGCAGTATTTT.

The V gene is TRBV25-1, the J gene TRBJ1-2, with a tentative D call TRBD1 (5 bases). From germline, CDR1 is MGHDK and CDR2 SYGVNS. Trimming pared 1 base from V and 5 bases from J, leaving 11 bases between. CDR3 length: 14 amino acids. The CDR3 bases are TGTGCCAGCAGTGAATTAGGGACGGAGTATGGCTACACCTTC. Translation: CASSELGTEYGYTF.

The V gene is TRBV27, the J gene TRBJ2-5, with TRBD1 as a possible D gene (5 bases). Germline-derived CDR1 and CDR2 are MNHEY and SMNVEV (reference sequence). Trimming took off 3 bases at V and 5 bases at J, with 13 bases between the two ends. The CDR3 consists of 14 residues. As DNA, the CDR3 is TGTGCCAGCAGTTTGCAAGGGGCAGCGGAGACCCAGTACTTC. Translated: CASSLQGAAETQYF.

V usage is TRBV29-1 and J usage is TRBJ1-5; perhaps TRBD1 as D (6 bases). The germline CDR1 and CDR2 sequences are SQVTM and ANQGSEA. The CDR3 is 16 residues long. V was cut by 5 bases and J by 3 bases, with 20 bases left in between. The CDR3 region is CSVLLGAGGFNQPQHF. CDR3 DNA: TGCAGCGTTCTCCTTGGGGCCGGGGGCTTCAATCAGCCCCAGCATTTT.

The chain joins TRBV20-1 to TRBJ2-3; D may match TRBD1 or TRBD2 (5 bases each). CDR1 and CDR2 from the germline V gene are DFQATT and SNEGSKA (reference sequence). The CDR3 is made up of 15 amino acids. The V end lost 0 bases, the J end lost 2 bases, and 12 bases lay between the germline ends. CDR3 region: CSARDLGVHTDTQYF. The CDR3, as DNA: TGCAGTGCTAGAGATCTGGGGGTTCACACAGATACGCAGTATTTT.

The rearrangement joins TRBV11-1 to TRBJ2-3, with TRBD1 matching 7 bases. With 5 bases clipped from V and 4 bases from J, the junction kept 3 bases outside the gene matches. CDR1 is SGHAT, CDR2 FQDESV, per germline (reference sequence). The CDR3 sequence is 13 residues long. The CDR3 protein is CASSPQGADTQYF. For the CDR3, the DNA is TGTGCCAGCAGCCCCCAGGGGGCAGATACGCAGTATTTT.

This clonotype has only a few counts. The chain is built from TRBV6-2 or TRBV6-3 and TRBJ2-6; a weak D match, TRBD1 (5 bases). Trimming removed 5 bases from V and 0 bases from J, with 8 bases in between. The germline CDR1 and CDR2 sequences are MNHEY and SVGEGT. The CDR3 is made up of 15 amino acids. The CDR3 region is CASSQGVSGANVLTF. As DNA, the CDR3 is TGTGCCAGCAGTCAAGGGGTCTCTGGGGCCAACGTCCTGACTTTC.

The chain has TRBV5-1 and TRBJ2-5; D is undetermined. CDR1 SGHRS and CDR2 YFSETQ come from the germline V gene. V was trimmed by 0 bases and J by 5 bases, leaving 11 bases between them. This CDR3 has 14 amino acids. CDR3 DNA: TGCGCCAGCAGCTTGGCTGGCAGAATGGAGACCCAGTACTTC. It yields the protein CASSLAGRMETQYF. Together with reference TRBV5-1 and TRBJ2-5, the CDR3 gives the full variable domain: KAGVTQTPRYLIKTRGQQVTLSCSPISGHRSVSWYQQTPGQGLQFLFEYFSETQRNKGNFPGRFSGRQFSNSRSEMNVSTLELGDSALYLCASSLAGRMETQYFGPGTRLLVL.

V gene TRBV9 combines with J gene TRBJ2-7; D might be TRBD1 or TRBD2, each matching 5 bases. This CDR3 has 17 amino acids. In germline, CDR1 is SGDLS, CDR2 YYNGEE. V lost 3 bases and J 3 bases, leaving 22 bases between the germline ends. The CDR3 bases are TGTGCCAGCAGCGCCGGGGACGGGGTTATGTGGGTCTACGAGCAGTACTTC. Translation gives CASSAGDGVMWVYEQYF.

The chain recombines TRBV2 with TRBJ1-1; TRBD1 is a possible D gene (6 bases). The ends were cut back, 8 bases at V and 6 bases at J, with 16 bases in the middle. The CDR3 has 13 amino acids. Germline CDR1 SNHLY, CDR2 FYNNEI. CDR3 sequence: CASDQQGGPEAFF. CDR3 in DNA: TGTGCCAGCGATCAACAGGGAGGACCTGAAGCTTTCTTT.

The chain links TRBV15 to TRBJ2-1; 11 bases are shared with TRBD2. The CDR3 loop spans 15 amino acids. Germline V gene lookup returns CDR1 LNHNV and CDR2 YYDKDF (reference sequence). V gave up 3 bases and J gave up 5 bases; unmatched junction bases: 3. CDR3 nucleotide sequence: TGTGCCACCAGCAGGGGGACTAGCGGAAACAATGAGCAGTTCTTC. This sequence encodes CATSRGTSGNNEQFF.

The genes are TRBV30 and TRBJ1-1; D is perhaps TRBD1 (6 bases). The ends were cut back, 1 base at V and 4 bases at J, with 13 bases in the middle. Germline V gene lookup returns CDR1 GTSNPN and CDR2 SVGIG (reference sequence). The CDR3 covers 14 residues. CDR3 sequence reads: CAWSAHWDITEAFF. The CDR3 DNA reads TGTGCCTGGAGTGCCCACTGGGACATCACTGAAGCTTTCTTT.

The chain carries TRBV11-1 and TRBJ2-5, with a weak D call TRBD1 (5 bases). Trimming removed 4 bases at V and 5 bases at J, with 17 bases between. The CDR3 contains 15 residues. The germline V gene encodes CDR1 SGHAT and CDR2 FQDESV (reference sequence). Written as DNA, the CDR3 is TGTGCCAGCAGCTCGACAGCCCTCAAGGCCGAGACCCAGTACTTC. Translated, it gives CASSSTALKAETQYF.

The J gene is TRBJ2-7, the V gene TRBV5-6, with 7 bases that match TRBD1. V lost 0 bases, J lost 2 bases, and 5 bases stayed unmatched. The length of the CDR3 is 15 residues. Germline-derived CDR1 and CDR2 are SGHDT and YYEEEE. The CDR3 nucleotides read TGTGCCAGCAGCTTGGTCTGGGACAGAACCTACGAGCAGTACTTC. This sequence encodes CASSLVWDRTYEQYF.

This chain connects TRBV11-1 to TRBJ1-1, with D hard to call. Germline V CDR1 and CDR2: SGHAT, FQDESV (reference sequence). This CDR3 is 14 amino acids long. V was cut by 4 bases and J by 2 bases, with 11 bases left in between. Written as DNA, the CDR3 is TGTGCCAGCAGCTCCTTTAGTGGCAACACTGAAGCTTTCTTT. Protein: CASSSFSGNTEAFF.

The chain links TRBV11-1 to TRBJ2-5; no firm D call. This CDR3 is 12 amino acids long. The germline V and J ends were trimmed by 3 bases and 5 bases, with 7 bases remaining between them. CDR1 SGHAT and CDR2 FQDESV come from the germline V gene (reference sequence). CDR3 region: CASSFNRETQYF. The CDR3 DNA sequence: TGTGCCAGCAGCTTCAATAGGGAGACCCAGTACTTC.